Presented here are 26 T cell receptor beta chains from one specimen sequenced in a study of blood T cell repertoires in COVID-19. Libraries were prepared by immunoSEQ multiplex PCR; TCRdb keeps only in-frame clonotypes and omits some of them. The sample lists 440,000 or so clones, about nine tenths occurring once. Source material: peripheral blood. These TCRs come from a woman between 40 and 50 years old with COVID-19, enrolled during active disease.

The chain joins TRBV6-2 or TRBV6-3 to TRBJ1-2; D is undetermined. The CDR3 is made up of 12 amino acids. Trimming left V 3 bases short and J 7 bases short, with 9 bases between. CDR1 and CDR2 from the germline V gene are MNHEY and SVGEGT. CDR3 sequence (DNA): TGTGCCAGCAGTTATCGATTCGGTGGCTACACCTTC. As protein: CASSYRFGGYTF.

The gene calls are TRBV9 and TRBJ1-2; a weak D match, TRBD1 (5 bases). V shed 3 bases and J shed 7 bases, with 13 bases lying between them. The CDR3 totals 13 residues. The V gene's germline CDR1 is SGDLS and CDR2 YYNGEE. CDR3 region: CASSADIAGGYTF. The CDR3 bases are TGTGCCAGCAGCGCGGACATAGCCGGTGGCTACACCTTC.

This chain connects TRBV7-2 to TRBJ2-7; tentatively, D is TRBD1 (6 bases). The CDR3 spans 13 residues. Germline CDR1 SGHTA, CDR2 FQGNSA. V lost 1 base and J 7 bases, leaving 11 bases between the germline ends. CDR3 protein: CASSLVTGREQYF. The CDR3 DNA reads as TGTGCCAGCAGCTTAGTCACAGGGCGAGAGCAGTACTTC. Using reference TRBV7-2 and TRBJ2-7 for the parts outside the CDR3, the full variable domain is GAGVSQSPSNKVTEKGKDVELRCDPISGHTALYWYRQSLGQGLEFLIYFQGNSAPDKSGLPSDRFSAERTGGSVSTLTIQRTQQEDSAVYLCASSLVTGREQYFGPGTRLTVT.

CDR3 nucleotide sequence: TGTGCCAGTAGTATTCAAAGAGGTTCCAATCAGCCCCAGCATTTT. This gives the protein CASSIQRGSNQPQHF. This rearrangement joins TRBV19 to TRBJ1-5, with D hard to call. The V end was cut by 3 bases, the J end by 3 bases, with 12 bases between. Germline CDR1 reads LNHDA; CDR2 reads SQIVND (reference sequence). The CDR3 is made up of 15 amino acids. The whole variable domain, filled in from reference TRBV19 and TRBJ1-5, reads DGGITQSPKYLFRKEGQNVTLSCEQNLNHDAMYWYRQDPGQGLRLIYYSQIVNDFQKGDIAEGYSVSREKKESFPLTVTSAQKNPTAFYLCASSIQRGSNQPQHFGDGTRLSIL.

The rearrangement links TRBV7-2 to TRBJ1-6; 10 bases map to TRBD1. Germline V lookup: CDR1 SGHTA, CDR2 FQGNSA. The V and J ends lost 6 bases and 9 bases, in that order; junction bases with no gene match: 11. The CDR3 is 16 amino acids. In DNA, the CDR3 is TGTGCCAGCAGGTTGGCCGGGACAGGGGAGGGTTCACCCCTCCACTTT. Protein product: CASRLAGTGEGSPLHF.

Of note for this clone: This same CDR3 is encoded by further DNA sequences in the sample. The chain combines TRBV29-1 with TRBJ1-5, with D tentatively TRBD1 (5 bases). Per germline, CDR1 SQVTM and CDR2 ANQGSEA. V was trimmed by 4 bases and J by 4 bases, leaving 8 bases between them. The CDR3 spans 12 residues. The CDR3 reads CSVGQGNQPQHF. CDR3 in DNA: TGCAGCGTTGGGCAGGGAAATCAGCCCCAGCATTTT.

The chain recombines TRBV5-1 with TRBJ1-4; D is possibly TRBD1 (6 bases). The CDR3 is 16 amino acids. The germline V and J ends were trimmed by 4 bases and 0 bases, with 13 bases remaining between them. From germline, CDR1 is SGHRS and CDR2 YFSETQ. CDR3 coding DNA: TGCGCCAGCAGCACCGGACAGACTGCAACTAATGAAAAACTGTTTTTT. The encoded protein is CASSTGQTATNEKLFF.

In its sample, this clone was seen once. This chain connects TRBV5-1 to TRBJ2-3; the D is unclear. Germline V gene sequence: CDR1 SGHRS, CDR2 YFSETQ. The CDR3 loop spans 11 amino acids. V was clipped by 3 bases and J by 9 bases, with 8 bases between them. This chain's CDR3 is CASSSLGTQYF. For the CDR3, the DNA is TGCGCCAGCAGCTCCCTAGGCACGCAGTATTTT. Using reference TRBV5-1 and TRBJ2-3 for the parts outside the CDR3, the full variable domain is KAGVTQTPRYLIKTRGQQVTLSCSPISGHRSVSWYQQTPGQGLQFLFEYFSETQRNKGNFPGRFSGRQFSNSRSEMNVSTLELGDSALYLCASSSLGTQYFGPGTRLTVL.

This sequence joins TRBV19 and TRBJ2-1, with 9 bases lining up with TRBD2. This CDR3 region has 14 residues. The germline V gene has CDR1 LNHDA and CDR2 SQIVND (reference sequence). The ends lost 5 bases at V and 7 bases at J; junction bases unmatched: 6. In DNA, the CDR3 is TGTGCCAGTAGTGCTAGCGGGATGATAAATGAGCAGTTCTTC. Its protein product is CASSASGMINEQFF.

The CDR3 loop is CAISRTGDVSTGELFF. The CDR3 DNA sequence: TGTGCCATCAGTCGGACAGGGGATGTGAGCACCGGGGAGCTGTTTTTT. The V and J genes are TRBV10-3 and TRBJ2-2, with TRBD1 matching over 9 bases. Germline V gene data show CDR1 as ENHRY and CDR2 as SYGVKD. The CDR3 is 16 amino acids. Trimming at V came to 5 bases and at J to 4 bases, leaving 8 bases not matched to a gene.

The rearrangement uses TRBV11-1 and TRBJ2-3, with 8 bases fitting TRBD2. J lost 5 bases, V lost 4 bases, and 5 bases had no gene match. This CDR3 comprises 14 residues. Germline V gene data show CDR1 as SGHAT and CDR2 as FQDESV (reference sequence). CDR3 protein: CASSSRAGGDTQYF. The DNA of the CDR3 is TGTGCCAGCAGCTCAAGGGCGGGAGGAGATACGCAGTATTTT.

The chain couples TRBV25-1 to TRBJ1-1; 9 nucleotides match TRBD1. This CDR3 is 16 amino acids long. CDR1 is MGHDK and CDR2 is SYGVNS in the germline V gene. Losses at the gene ends were 3 bases for V and 4 bases for J; bases not matched to a gene: 9. CDR3 bases: TGTGCCAGCAGTGACAAATCCACAGGGGGCGTCACTGAAGCTTTCTTT. Translated, it gives CASSDKSTGGVTEAFF.

This clone was found a few times. This chain joins TRBV19 and TRBJ2-7; a possible D gene is TRBD2 (5 bases). Trimming took off 5 bases at V and 4 bases at J, with 15 bases between the two ends. There are 14 residues in the CDR3. Germline values: CDR1 LNHDA, CDR2 SQIVND (reference sequence). CDR3 in DNA: TGTGCCAGTAGTGTAAGCGGTCCCGGATACGAGCAGTACTTC. This sequence encodes CASSVSGPGYEQYF.

The gene calls are TRBV28 and TRBJ1-6; a weak D match, TRBD1 (6 bases). The ends were cut back, 4 bases at V and 4 bases at J, with 11 bases in the middle. Germline V gene sequence: CDR1 MDHEN, CDR2 SYDVKM. The CDR3 has 15 amino acids. This CDR3 reads CASSSMGAYNSPLHF. The CDR3 coding sequence is TGTGCCAGCAGTTCCATGGGGGCTTATAATTCACCCCTCCACTTT.

This clone was picked up a small number of times. The chain joins TRBV5-6 to TRBJ1-1, with D possibly TRBD1 on 6 matching bases. This CDR3 is 16 amino acids long. Germline-derived CDR1 and CDR2 are SGHDT and YYEEEE. The V end lost 0 bases, the J end lost 3 bases, and 15 bases lay between the germline ends. The CDR3 spells CASSLVQGWRDTEAFF. CDR3 nucleotides: TGTGCCAGCAGCTTGGTGCAGGGGTGGCGGGACACTGAAGCTTTCTTT.

The sample holds one count of this clone. The chain links TRBV27 to TRBJ2-3; 11 bases match TRBD2. The V segment lost 8 bases and the J segment 4 bases; nucleotides outside the gene matches: 8. The CDR3 totals 15 residues. Per the germline V gene, CDR1 is MNHEY and CDR2 is SMNVEV (reference sequence). CDR3 loop: CASGRLAGTPDTQYF. In nucleotides, the CDR3 is TGTGCCAGCGGGAGACTAGCGGGGACCCCAGATACGCAGTATTTT.

This clone was seen a single time. The chain links TRBV27 to TRBJ1-6; D is unclear. Deletions cut 3 bases from V and 8 bases from J, with 5 bases between. There are 12 residues in the CDR3. Looked up from germline, CDR1 is MNHEY and CDR2 is SMNVEV (reference sequence). The CDR3 here is CASSFRDSPLHF. The CDR3 nucleotides read TGTGCCAGCAGTTTCCGGGATTCACCCCTCCACTTT.

The chain combines TRBV27 with TRBJ1-2; D gene uncertain. Germline CDR1 is MNHEY and CDR2 is SMNVEV (reference sequence). The CDR3 sequence is 14 residues long. V was cut by 4 bases and J by 6 bases, with 15 bases left in between. The DNA for the CDR3 is TGTGCCAGCAGTTCGAAAACGGGTGCCGATGGCTACACCTTC. Translated, it gives CASSSKTGADGYTF.

This rearrangement joins TRBV30 to TRBJ1-4; D is unresolved. The CDR3 is made up of 17 amino acids. The ends were cut back, 4 bases at V and 0 bases at J, with 18 bases in the middle. Per the germline V gene, CDR1 is GTSNPN and CDR2 is SVGIG (reference sequence). DNA of the CDR3: TGTGCCTGGAATAGTCAGAGGCTCATTGCAACTAATGAAAAACTGTTTTTT. This gives the protein CAWNSQRLIATNEKLFF.

This clone has only a few counts. The CDR3 DNA reads as TGTGCCAGTAGTGGAGTCGGGACAGGGGGCTTCGGGCAGTTCTTC. Amino acid sequence: CASSGVGTGGFGQFF. The chain couples TRBV19 to TRBJ2-1, with 12 bases that match TRBD1. With V trimmed by 5 bases and J by 12 bases, 11 bases remained unmatched. CDR1 and CDR2 from the germline V gene are LNHDA and SQIVND (reference sequence). The CDR3 length is 15 residues.

This chain connects TRBV6-2 or TRBV6-3 to TRBJ2-6; D perhaps matches TRBD1 (6 bases). The length of the CDR3 is 15 residues. V lost 3 bases, J lost 1 base, and 7 bases lay in between. Germline CDR1 is MNHEY and CDR2 is SVGEGT. CDR3 residues: CASSYRGSGANVLTF. Written as DNA, the CDR3 is TGTGCCAGCAGTTATAGGGGGTCTGGGGCCAACGTCCTGACTTTC.

The V gene is TRBV4-3, the J gene TRBJ1-5, with D unclear. The CDR3 sequence is 14 residues long. Germline loops: CDR1 LGHNA, CDR2 YSLEER. V lost 0 bases to trimming and J lost 5 bases, with 8 bases between them. The CDR3 spells CASSQDLRDQPQHF. Here the CDR3 DNA reads TGCGCCAGCAGCCAAGATCTTCGGGATCAGCCCCAGCATTTT.

J is TRBJ2-6 and V is TRBV5-4, with 9 positions matching TRBD1. The CDR3 length is 17 residues. CDR1 and CDR2 from the germline V gene are SGHNT and YYREEE (reference sequence). Losses at the gene ends were 1 base for V and 2 bases for J; bases not matched to a gene: 4. The CDR3 loop reads CASSLRTGVAGANVLTF. As DNA, the CDR3 is TGTGCCAGCAGCTTGCGGACAGGGGTAGCTGGGGCCAACGTCCTGACTTTC.

This chain connects TRBV6-6 to TRBJ1-2, with 11 bases fitting TRBD1. The CDR3 spans 13 residues. J lost 7 bases, V lost 6 bases, and 4 bases had no gene match. Germline CDR1 reads MNHNY; CDR2 reads SVGAGI (reference sequence). CDR3 loop: CASRLGTGGGYTF. In DNA form, the CDR3 reads TGTGCCAGCAGGTTGGGGACAGGGGGTGGCTACACCTTC.

This chain uses TRBV6-5 with TRBJ1-1, with no clear D. CDR1 is MNHEY and CDR2 is SVGAGI in the germline V gene. The CDR3 is made up of 13 amino acids. Trimming stripped 6 bases from V and 4 bases from J, with 12 bases between. The CDR3 loop is CASSFISRTEAFF. The CDR3 region has the DNA TGTGCCAGCAGCTTTATTTCTCGCACTGAAGCTTTCTTT.

J is TRBJ2-3 and V is TRBV28, with 16 bases matching TRBD2. V was clipped by 4 bases and J by 9 bases; unmatched bases: 10. The CDR3 contains 17 residues. CDR1 is MDHEN, CDR2 SYDVKM, per germline. Here the CDR3 reads CASSSPGTSGRAGTQYF. In DNA form, the CDR3 reads TGTGCCAGCAGTTCCCCGGGGACTAGCGGGAGGGCCGGGACGCAGTATTTT. The variable domain in full, completed from reference TRBV28 and TRBJ2-3, reads DVKVTQSSRYLVKRTGEKVFLECVQDMDHENMFWYRQDPGLGLRLIYFSYDVKMKEKGDIPEGYSVSREKKERFSLILESASTNQTSMYLCASSSPGTSGRAGTQYFGPGTRLTVL.